This TCR beta chain was observed in a study of shared clonotypes between healthy human individuals. Whole-study context: Each donor's CD8 memory used one plate, CD8 naive two, each CD4 subset three.

Recent vaccinations or acute infections were absent in the healthy HIV-negative adult donors. This clone has just one count. The test was conducted at deep level. Replicate PCRs for sorted subsets used around 200 ng DNA; this equaled around 29,000 T cell genomes. Assay used: immunoSEQ multiplex PCR; TCRdb lists only in-frame clones, some missing. This sample has about 1,500,000 clones, with roughly 96% found just once. The sample consisted of naive CD4+ T cells sorted from blood. Subset described: CD45RA+ positively selected. This clonotype was obtained from a man aged 25-45 years in good health.

The CDR3 loop is CASSVELNTGELFF. The CDR3 DNA sequence: TGTGCCAGCAGTGTTGAGTTGAACACCGGGGAGCTGTTTTTT. The chain couples TRBV6-4 to TRBJ2-2; D is uncertain. There are 14 residues in the CDR3. The germline gives CDR1 MRHNA, CDR2 SNTAGT. The V end lost 4 bases, the J end lost 1 base, and 7 bases lay between the germline ends.